The 18 T cell receptor beta chains in this list originate from one sample, sequenced in a study of Ad26.COV2.S vaccination and SARS-CoV-2 variants. Sequencing was performed with immunoSEQ multiplex PCR; in TCRdb, only in-frame clones are kept and a portion is missing. The sample yields around 450,000 clones, 75% to 90% seen once. Treatment: some 20 received Ad26.COV2.S at low or high dose, single or two shots; about 5 received placebo; per-sample allocation not given. After the first vaccine or placebo injection, samples were drawn on day 63. The starting material was peripheral blood, obtained in a trial of Ad26.COV2.S vaccine versus placebo. These receptors were taken from a person between 18 and 59 years old who received the Ad26.COV2.S COVID-19 vaccine or a placebo.

CDR3 sequence reads: CASSSTGNTIYF. The CDR3 nucleotides are TGTGCCAGCAGCTCAACAGGAAACACCATATATTTT. The chain has TRBV5-5 and TRBJ1-3; D is uncertain. Germline values: CDR1 SGHKS, CDR2 YYEKEE (reference sequence). The V gene lost 3 bases and the J gene lost 4 bases, with 5 bases spanning the gap. The CDR3 loop spans 12 amino acids.

The genes are TRBV11-1 and TRBJ1-1, with 7 positions matching TRBD1. Germline V lookup: CDR1 SGHAT, CDR2 FQDESV (reference sequence). The V segment lost 1 base and the J segment 12 bases; nucleotides outside the gene matches: 8. The CDR3 contains 13 residues. The CDR3 loop is CASSLDPTGTSFF. The CDR3 bases are TGTGCCAGCAGCTTAGACCCGACAGGGACATCTTTCTTT.

A remark on this clone: Other DNA sequences from this sample encode an identical CDR3 as well. This chain connects TRBV28 to TRBJ2-7; 9 bases line up with TRBD1. In germline, CDR1 is MDHEN, CDR2 SYDVKM. CDR3 length: 15 residues. V gave up 4 bases and J gave up 2 bases; unmatched junction bases: 6. The CDR3 reads CASSSPGTGPYEQYF. The CDR3 DNA is TGTGCCAGCAGTTCGCCCGGGACAGGGCCCTACGAGCAGTACTTC.

The V and J genes are TRBV6-5 and TRBJ2-5; D is possibly TRBD2 (6 bases). Between the trimmed V and J ends, which lost 4 bases and 2 bases, there was a span of 14 bases. Germline V gives CDR1 MNHEY, CDR2 SVGAGI. This CDR3 region has 15 residues. The CDR3 bases are TGTGCCAGCAGTTCCCGATGGACTAAGCAAGAGACCCAGTACTTC. Translation gives CASSSRWTKQETQYF.

The chain uses TRBV7-2 and TRBJ2-4, with TRBD2 matching over 8 bases. The trim removed 5 bases at V and 0 bases at J, leaving 3 bases unmatched. The germline V gene has CDR1 SGHTA and CDR2 FQGNSA. The CDR3 contains 15 residues. The CDR3 protein is CASSPGGAAKNIQYF. CDR3 DNA sequence: TGTGCCAGCAGCCCGGGGGGGGCAGCCAAAAACATTCAGTACTTC. The complete variable domain, with remaining parts taken from reference TRBV7-2 and TRBJ2-4, reads GAGVSQSPSNKVTEKGKDVELRCDPISGHTALYWYRQSLGQGLEFLIYFQGNSAPDKSGLPSDRFSAERTGGSVSTLTIQRTQQEDSAVYLCASSPGGAAKNIQYFGAGTRLSVL.

The genes are TRBV7-9 and TRBJ1-6; a possible D gene is TRBD1 (5 bases). The CDR3 is 15 residues long. The germline CDR1 and CDR2 sequences are SEHNR and FQNEAQ (reference sequence). Trimming removed 6 bases from V and 5 bases from J, with 14 bases in between. This CDR3 is CASSPLGADNSPLHF. DNA for the CDR3: TGTGCCAGCAGTCCGCTAGGGGCGGATAATTCACCCCTCCACTTT.

The CDR3 bases are TGTGCCAGCAGCCACACGCCAGGGGGCAGAACCGGGGAGCTGTTTTTT. Its protein product is CASSHTPGGRTGELFF. The V call is TRBV7-9, the J call TRBJ2-2; TRBD1 aligns across 8 bases. The V gene's germline CDR1 is SEHNR and CDR2 FQNEAQ (reference sequence). Trimming removed 5 bases from V and 5 bases from J; junction bases left unmatched: 10. There are 16 residues in the CDR3. Supplemented by reference TRBV7-9 and TRBJ2-2, the full variable domain reads DTGVSQNPRHKITKRGQNVTFRCDPISEHNRLYWYRQTLGQGPEFLTYFQNEAQLEKSRLLSDRFSAERPKGSFSTLEIQRTEQGDSAMYLCASSHTPGGRTGELFFGEGSRLTVL.

This rearrangement joins TRBV18 to TRBJ2-1; D is ambiguous. V lost 3 bases and J 1 base, leaving 10 bases between the germline ends. The germline V gene has CDR1 KGHSH and CDR2 LQKENI. The CDR3 loop spans 15 amino acids. CDR3 sequence: CASSPMGFSYNEQFF. For the CDR3, the DNA is TGTGCCAGCTCACCGATGGGGTTTTCCTACAATGAGCAGTTCTTC.

This chain uses TRBV5-6 with TRBJ2-7; tentatively, D is TRBD1 (6 bases). The V and J ends lost 2 bases and 2 bases respectively, with 11 bases between them. CDR1 is SGHDT and CDR2 is YYEEEE in the germline V gene. The CDR3 is 14 amino acids. CDR3 bases: TGTGCCAGCAGCTTTGACAGGAGCCCCTACGAGCAGTACGTC. Protein product: CASSFDRSPYEQYV.

This rearrangement joins TRBV18 to TRBJ1-1, with D hard to call. The length of the CDR3 is 13 residues. V was cut by 2 bases and J by 2 bases, with 6 bases left in between. Germline V gene lookup returns CDR1 KGHSH and CDR2 LQKENI. CDR3 bases: TGTGCCAGCTCACCAAACGGAAACACTGAAGCTTTCTTT. Protein sequence: CASSPNGNTEAFF.

The chain is built from TRBV7-3 and TRBJ2-7, with a possible D match to TRBD1 (5 bases). Germline V gene data show CDR1 as SGHTA and CDR2 as FQGTGA. Trimming stripped 2 bases from V and 3 bases from J, with 17 bases between. This CDR3 has 16 amino acids. The CDR3 region is CASSLPDTAFVYEQYV. CDR3 coding DNA: TGTGCCAGCAGCTTACCGGACACGGCCTTTGTCTACGAGCAGTACGTC.

The J gene is TRBJ1-2, the V gene TRBV30; D is unclear. This CDR3 spans 12 amino acids. V was shortened by 0 bases and J by 5 bases, with 7 bases between the two germline ends. Germline values: CDR1 GTSNPN, CDR2 SVGIG (reference sequence). The CDR3 coding sequence is TGTGCCTGGAGTGTCCCCCCGTATGGCTACACCTTC. Its protein is CAWSVPPYGYTF.

This clone occurred once. The chain uses TRBV18 and TRBJ1-2, with no clear D. The CDR3 extends over 15 amino acids. CDR1 is KGHSH and CDR2 is LQKENI in the germline V gene. The V end was cut by 5 bases, the J end by 0 bases, with 13 bases between. The CDR3 region has the DNA TGTGCCAGCTCATCGGAGGGAGGAACTAACTATGGCTACACCTTC. It is translated as CASSSEGGTNYGYTF.

This sequence joins TRBV29-1 and TRBJ2-3, with D possibly matching TRBD2 (6 bases). Germline-derived CDR1 and CDR2 are SQVTM and ANQGSEA. Trimming left V 5 bases short and J 3 bases short, with 18 bases between. CDR3 size: 15 residues. CDR3 protein: CSVFTTRSLTDTQYF. The CDR3 DNA is TGCAGCGTTTTCACGACTAGAAGCTTGACAGATACGCAGTATTTT.

The rearrangement uses TRBV11-3 and TRBJ1-1; maybe TRBD1 (6 bases). Trimming took 1 base from V and 0 from J, leaving 6 bases between them. Germline CDR1 is SGHNT and CDR2 is YENEEA. The CDR3 consists of 14 residues. The CDR3 here is CASSLGDMNTEAFF. DNA of the CDR3: TGTGCCAGCAGCTTAGGGGACATGAACACTGAAGCTTTCTTT.

CDR3 nucleotide sequence: TGTGCCTGGAGTGTTGGCGGGGGGTACCAAGAGACCCAGTACTTC. Translation gives CAWSVGGGYQETQYF. The rearrangement joins TRBV30 to TRBJ2-5; 8 nucleotides align to TRBD2. The trim removed 0 bases at V and 0 bases at J, leaving 3 bases unmatched. This CDR3 has 15 amino acids. Germline lookup yields CDR1 GTSNPN and CDR2 SVGIG (reference sequence). The full variable domain, completed using reference TRBV30 and TRBJ2-5, is SQTIHQWPATLVQPVGSPLSLECTVEGTSNPNLYWYRQAAGRGLQLLFYSVGIGQISSEVPQNLSASRPQDRQFILSSKKLLLSDSGFYLCAWSVGGGYQETQYFGPGTRLLVL.

The rearrangement links TRBV4-3 to TRBJ1-1; D not certain. The CDR3 covers 13 residues. V gave up 2 bases and J gave up 0 bases, with 4 bases separating them. Germline loops: CDR1 LGHNA, CDR2 YSLEER. The CDR3 region is CASSQLLNTEAFF. DNA of the CDR3: TGCGCCAGCAGCCAACTCCTGAACACTGAAGCTTTCTTT.

The V call is TRBV13, the J call TRBJ2-3; 15 nucleotides agree with TRBD2. Per the germline V gene, CDR1 is PRHDT and CDR2 is FYEKMQ (reference sequence). This CDR3 has 18 amino acids. Trimming at V came to 1 base and at J to 3 bases, leaving 5 bases not matched to a gene. The CDR3 DNA sequence: TGTGCCAGCAGCTTAGATGGGACTAGCGGGAGGAGTACAGATACGCAGTATTTT. Protein: CASSLDGTSGRSTDTQYF.